This TCR beta chain was recovered during a study of OX40 agonist ivuxolimab in advanced cancers. Whole-study context: An agonistic anti-OX40 (CD134) antibody, ivuxolimab, was used to treat the patients. Three partial responders included one hepatocellular carcinoma patient and two cutaneous melanoma patients.

After removal of 3 bases from V and 1 base from J, the junction contained 5 bases not matched to a gene. CDR1 is SGHRS, CDR2 YFSETQ, per germline. The CDR3 is 15 residues long. Only in-frame clones appear in the TCRdb table, and some are missing; sequencing was by immunoSEQ multiplex PCR. Of tens of thousands of clones listed, approximately 78% are singletons. This clone was picked up one time. Material: CD4+ or CD8+ T cells sorted from blood, obtained in a trial of the OX40 agonist ivuxolimab. This clonotype was obtained from an adult with an advanced solid tumor such as melanoma, head and neck, liver or kidney cancer. The chain recombines TRBV5-1 with TRBJ1-1, with 8 bases identical to TRBD1. The CDR3 reads CASSYSGTGNTEAFF. For the CDR3, the DNA is TGCGCCAGCAGCTATTCCGGGACAGGGAACACTGAAGCTTTCTTT.